One TCR beta chain is described in this entry. Reprocessing the 5' RACE reads, TCRdb reports a single entry for every CDR3 protein and omits DNA. The sample totals about 460,000 distinct CDR3 sequences; its top ten clones hold 1.4%. This record belongs to a study of T cells expressing NK-cell markers. The germline gives CDR1 DFQATT, CDR2 SNEGSKA (reference sequence). The CDR3 totals 16 residues. The sequencing input was blood T cells: a sorted CD56 or NKG2C T cell subset, CD4+ or CD8+ T cells, or bulk PBMC T cells (not recorded which). The sequence came from a woman aged 50 to 60 in good health. The chain joins TRBV20-1 to TRBJ2-5; TCRdb picks TRBD2, but there is no DNA to check that call. CDR3: CSATPVDYTKQETQYF.